The present entry profiles one TCR beta chain with its context. An even split of each subset's genomic DNA across several immunoSEQ plates was performed. The data were produced by immunoSEQ multiplex PCR, yet TCRdb's version contains in-frame clones alone and is incomplete. The sample comprises a few million clones, approximately 95% of which are singletons, and approximately 0.13% rests with the top ten. The data derive from a study of shared clonotypes between healthy human individuals. CDR3 length: 13 residues. V was pared by 4 bases and J by 6 bases, with 2 bases of the junction left unmatched. Germline V gene data show CDR1 as SGHRS and CDR2 as YFSETQ. Researchers partitioned CD4+ cells into CD45RA+ naive and CD45RA-negative memory subsets.

This sequence joins TRBV5-1 and TRBJ2-2; 8 bases match TRBD1. Sequenced material: naive CD4+ T cells sorted from blood. Regarding subset: CD45RA+ positively selected. The source is a man aged 18 to 29 in good health. The CDR3 region has the DNA TGCGCCAGCAGCAGGGACAGGTCCGGGGAGCTGTTTTTT. Its translation: CASSRDRSGELFF.